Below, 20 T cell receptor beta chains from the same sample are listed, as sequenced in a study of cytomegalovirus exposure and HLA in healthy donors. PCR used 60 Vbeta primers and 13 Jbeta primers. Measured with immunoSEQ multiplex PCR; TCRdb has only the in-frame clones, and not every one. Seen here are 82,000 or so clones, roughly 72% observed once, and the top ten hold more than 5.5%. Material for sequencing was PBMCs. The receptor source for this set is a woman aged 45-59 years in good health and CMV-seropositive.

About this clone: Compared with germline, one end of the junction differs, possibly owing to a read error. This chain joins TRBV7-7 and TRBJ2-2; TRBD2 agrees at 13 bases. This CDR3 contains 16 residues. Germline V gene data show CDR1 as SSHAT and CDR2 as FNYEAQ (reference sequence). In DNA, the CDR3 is TGTGCTAGCAGCCGGACTAGCGGGAGTCCCACCGGGGAGCTGTTTTTT. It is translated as CASSRTSGSPTGELFF.

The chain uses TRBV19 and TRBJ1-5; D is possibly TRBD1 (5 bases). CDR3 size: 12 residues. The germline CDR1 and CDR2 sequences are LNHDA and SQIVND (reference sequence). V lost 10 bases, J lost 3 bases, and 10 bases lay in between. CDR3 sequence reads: CATTVNNQPQHF. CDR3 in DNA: TGTGCCACGACAGTAAACAATCAGCCCCAGCATTTT.

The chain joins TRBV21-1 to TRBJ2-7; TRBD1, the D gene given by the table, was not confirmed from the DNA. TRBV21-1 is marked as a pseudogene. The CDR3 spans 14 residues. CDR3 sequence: CASSRRDRHYEQYF. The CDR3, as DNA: TGTGCCAGCAGCAGGAGGGACAGGCACTACGAGCAGTACTTC.

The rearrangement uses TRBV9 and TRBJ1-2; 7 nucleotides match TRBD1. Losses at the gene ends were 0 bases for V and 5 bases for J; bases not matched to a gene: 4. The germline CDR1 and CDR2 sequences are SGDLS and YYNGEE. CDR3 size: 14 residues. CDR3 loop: CASSVADRVYGYTF. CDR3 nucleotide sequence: TGTGCCAGCAGCGTAGCTGACAGGGTGTATGGCTACACCTTC.

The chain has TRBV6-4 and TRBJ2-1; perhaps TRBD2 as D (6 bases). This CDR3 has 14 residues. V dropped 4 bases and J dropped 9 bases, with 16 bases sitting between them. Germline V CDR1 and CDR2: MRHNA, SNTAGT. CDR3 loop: CASSAGGPHGEQFF. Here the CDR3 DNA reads TGTGCCAGCAGTGCCGGAGGGCCCCACGGTGAGCAGTTCTTC.

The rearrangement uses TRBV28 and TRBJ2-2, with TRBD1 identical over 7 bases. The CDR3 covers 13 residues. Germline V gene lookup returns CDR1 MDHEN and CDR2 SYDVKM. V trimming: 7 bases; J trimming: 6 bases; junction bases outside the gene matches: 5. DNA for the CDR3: TGTGCCAGCAACCATCAGGGGGCCGGGGAGCTGTTTTTT. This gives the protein CASNHQGAGELFF.

As DNA, the CDR3 is TGTGCCAGCAGCTTCCAAGGACAGTACGAGCAGTACTTC. Translated: CASSFQGQYEQYF. This chain connects TRBV5-8 to TRBJ2-7; D is possibly TRBD1 (6 bases). Germline assignment: CDR1 SGHTS and CDR2 YDEGEE. The V end was cut by 2 bases, the J end by 4 bases, with 10 bases between. The CDR3 loop spans 13 amino acids.

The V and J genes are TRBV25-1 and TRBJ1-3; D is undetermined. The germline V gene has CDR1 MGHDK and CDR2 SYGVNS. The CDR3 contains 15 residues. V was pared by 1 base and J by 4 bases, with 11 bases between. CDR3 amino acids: CASSESRIGGNTIYF. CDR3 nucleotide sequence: TGTGCCAGCAGTGAATCGAGGATCGGCGGAAACACCATATATTTT.

The CDR3 region is CASSFDPSGGSTDTQYF. Written as DNA, the CDR3 is TGCGCCAGCAGCTTTGATCCTAGCGGAGGGAGCACAGATACGCAGTATTTT. The J gene is TRBJ2-3, the V gene TRBV5-1, with 7 bases identical to TRBD2. Germline V gene lookup returns CDR1 SGHRS and CDR2 YFSETQ. The CDR3 has 17 residues. The V segment lost 2 bases and the J segment 0 bases; nucleotides outside the gene matches: 9.

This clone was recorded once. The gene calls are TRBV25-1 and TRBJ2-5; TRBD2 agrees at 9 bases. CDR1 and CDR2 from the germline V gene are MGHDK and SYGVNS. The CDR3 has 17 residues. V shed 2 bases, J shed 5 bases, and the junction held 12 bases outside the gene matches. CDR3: CASSEGKRLAVAETQYF. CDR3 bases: TGTGCCAGCAGTGAAGGGAAGAGACTAGCGGTTGCGGAGACCCAGTACTTC.

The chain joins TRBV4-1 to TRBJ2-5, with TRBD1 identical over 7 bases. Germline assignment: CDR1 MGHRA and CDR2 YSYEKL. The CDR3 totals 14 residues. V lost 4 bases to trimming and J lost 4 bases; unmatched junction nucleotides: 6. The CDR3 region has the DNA TGCGCCAGCAGCCTCCAGACAGGGATAGAGACCCAGTACTTC. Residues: CASSLQTGIETQYF.

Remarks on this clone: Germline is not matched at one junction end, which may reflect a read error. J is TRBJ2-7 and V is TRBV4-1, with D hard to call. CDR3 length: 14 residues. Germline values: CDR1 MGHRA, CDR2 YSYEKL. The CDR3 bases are TGCGCCAGCAGCCCTCTGATAAACTCCTACGGGCAGTACTTC. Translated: CASSPLINSYGQYF.

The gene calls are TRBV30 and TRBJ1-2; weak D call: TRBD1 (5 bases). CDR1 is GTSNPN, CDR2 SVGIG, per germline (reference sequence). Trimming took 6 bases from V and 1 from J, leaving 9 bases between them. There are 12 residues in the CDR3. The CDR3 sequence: CACKGDNYGYTF. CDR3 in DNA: TGTGCCTGCAAAGGGGATAACTATGGCTACACCTTC. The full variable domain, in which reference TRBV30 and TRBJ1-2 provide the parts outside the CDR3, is SQTIHQWPATLVQPVGSPLSLECTVEGTSNPNLYWYRQAAGRGLQLLFYSVGIGQISSEVPQNLSASRPQDRQFILSSKKLLLSDSGFYLCACKGDNYGYTFGSGTRLTVV.

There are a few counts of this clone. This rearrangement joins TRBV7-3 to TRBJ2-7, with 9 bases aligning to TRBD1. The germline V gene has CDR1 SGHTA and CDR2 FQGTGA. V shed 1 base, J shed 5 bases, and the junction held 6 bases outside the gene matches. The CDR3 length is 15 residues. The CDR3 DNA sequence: TGTGCCAGCAGCTTAAGAGGGGACAGGGCGCACGAGCAGTACTTC. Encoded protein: CASSLRGDRAHEQYF. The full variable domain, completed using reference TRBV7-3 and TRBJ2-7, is GAGVSQTPSNKVTEKGKYVELRCDPISGHTALYWYRQSLGQGPEFLIYFQGTGAADDSGLPNDRFFAVRPEGSVSTLKIQRTERGDSAVYLCASSLRGDRAHEQYFGPGTRLTVT.

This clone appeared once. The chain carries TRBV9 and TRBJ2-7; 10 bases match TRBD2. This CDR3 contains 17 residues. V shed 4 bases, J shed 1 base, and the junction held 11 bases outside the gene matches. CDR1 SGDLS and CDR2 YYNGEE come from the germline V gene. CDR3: CASSPGDRLAGSYEQYF. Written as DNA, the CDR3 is TGTGCCAGCAGCCCTGGGGACCGACTAGCGGGTTCCTACGAGCAGTACTTC.

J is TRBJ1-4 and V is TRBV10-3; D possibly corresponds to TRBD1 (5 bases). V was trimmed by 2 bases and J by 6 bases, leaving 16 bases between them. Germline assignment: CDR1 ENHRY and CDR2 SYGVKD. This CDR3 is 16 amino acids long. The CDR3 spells CAISEGIGGRDEKLFF. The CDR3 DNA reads TGTGCCATCAGTGAGGGGATCGGGGGACGCGATGAAAAACTGTTTTTT.

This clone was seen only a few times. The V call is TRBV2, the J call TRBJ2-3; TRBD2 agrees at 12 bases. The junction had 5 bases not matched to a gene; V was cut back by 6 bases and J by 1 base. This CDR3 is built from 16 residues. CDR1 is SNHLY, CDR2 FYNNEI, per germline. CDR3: CASSQGLAGGTDTQYF. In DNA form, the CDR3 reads TGTGCCAGCAGCCAGGGACTAGCGGGTGGCACAGATACGCAGTATTTT.

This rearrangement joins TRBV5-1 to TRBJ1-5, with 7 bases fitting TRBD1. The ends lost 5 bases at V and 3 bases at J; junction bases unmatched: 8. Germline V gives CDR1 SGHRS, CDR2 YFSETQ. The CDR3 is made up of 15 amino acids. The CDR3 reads CASRVTGEANQPQHF. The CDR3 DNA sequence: TGCGCCAGCAGGGTTACAGGGGAAGCCAATCAGCCCCAGCATTTT.

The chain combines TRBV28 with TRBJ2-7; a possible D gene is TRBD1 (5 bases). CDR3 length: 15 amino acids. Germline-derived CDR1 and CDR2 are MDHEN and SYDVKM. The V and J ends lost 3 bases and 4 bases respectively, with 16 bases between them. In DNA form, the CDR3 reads TGTGCCAGCAGTTTGCCACACCGACAGAAGTACGAGCAGTACTTC. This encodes CASSLPHRQKYEQYF. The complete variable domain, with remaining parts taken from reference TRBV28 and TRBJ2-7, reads DVKVTQSSRYLVKRTGEKVFLECVQDMDHENMFWYRQDPGLGLRLIYFSYDVKMKEKGDIPEGYSVSREKKERFSLILESASTNQTSMYLCASSLPHRQKYEQYFGPGTRLTVT.

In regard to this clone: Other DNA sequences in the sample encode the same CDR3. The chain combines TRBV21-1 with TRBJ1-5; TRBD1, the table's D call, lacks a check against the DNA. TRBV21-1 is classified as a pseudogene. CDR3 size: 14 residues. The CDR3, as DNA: TGTGCCAGCAGGTCAGACAGGGACAATCAGCCCCAGCATTTT. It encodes CASRSDRDNQPQHF.